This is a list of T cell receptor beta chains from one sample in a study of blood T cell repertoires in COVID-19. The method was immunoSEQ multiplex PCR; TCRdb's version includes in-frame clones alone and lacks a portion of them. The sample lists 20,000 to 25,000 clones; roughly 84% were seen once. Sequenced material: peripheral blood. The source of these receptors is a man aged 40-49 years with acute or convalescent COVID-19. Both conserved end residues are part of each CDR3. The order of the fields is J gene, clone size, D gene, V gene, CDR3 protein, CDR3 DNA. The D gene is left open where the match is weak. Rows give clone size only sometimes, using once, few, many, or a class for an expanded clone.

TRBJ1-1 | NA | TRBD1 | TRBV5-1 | CASSYRQGGEAFF | TGCGCCAGCAGCTACCGACAGGGCGGTGAAGCTTTCTTT
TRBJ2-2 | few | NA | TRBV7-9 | CASSFTSPGGELFF | TGTGCCAGCAGCTTTACAAGTCCGGGCGGGGAGCTGTTTTTT
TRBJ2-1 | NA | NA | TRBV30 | CAWSLSGPGVEQFF | TGTGCCTGGAGTCTAAGCGGGCCGGGGGTAGAGCAGTTCTTC
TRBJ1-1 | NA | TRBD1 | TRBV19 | CASSITGGPLFF | TGTGCCAGTAGTATCACAGGGGGCCCCCTCTTCTTT
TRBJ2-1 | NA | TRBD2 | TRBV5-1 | CASSQTSGRGYEQFF | TGCGCCAGCAGCCAGACTAGCGGGAGAGGCTATGAGCAGTTCTTC
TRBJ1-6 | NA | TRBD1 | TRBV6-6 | CASSYAGGDSPLHF | TGTGCCAGCAGTTATGCAGGGGGCGATTCACCCCTCCACTTT
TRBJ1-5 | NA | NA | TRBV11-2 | CASSLGVGGGNQPQHF | TGTGCCAGCAGCTTAGGCGTCGGAGGGGGCAATCAGCCCCAGCATTTT
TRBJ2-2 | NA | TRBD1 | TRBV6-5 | CASSRDRVGGELFF | TGTGCCAGCAGTCGGGACAGGGTAGGCGGGGAGCTGTTTTTT
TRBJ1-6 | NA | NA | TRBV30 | CAWKSTGSSPLHF | TGTGCCTGGAAATCGACAGGCTCTTCACCCCTCCACTTT
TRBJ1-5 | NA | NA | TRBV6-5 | CASSTGGSGNQPQHF | TGTGCCAGCAGCACTGGGGGCAGCGGCAATCAGCCCCAGCATTTT
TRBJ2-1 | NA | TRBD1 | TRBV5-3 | CARSWPGQGPYNEQFF | TGTGCCAGAAGTTGGCCGGGACAGGGTCCCTACAATGAGCAGTTCTTC
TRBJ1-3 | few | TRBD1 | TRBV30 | CAWSRDSGSGNTIYF | TGTGCCTGGAGTAGGGACAGTGGCTCTGGAAACACCATATATTTT
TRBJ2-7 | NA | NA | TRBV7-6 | CASSLGARDTAYEQYF | TGTGCCAGCAGCTTAGGGGCCCGGGACACGGCCTACGAGCAGTACTTC
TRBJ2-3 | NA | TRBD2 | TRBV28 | CASSLFSSGSAPYTQYF | TGTGCCAGCAGTTTATTTTCTAGCGGGAGTGCCCCGTATACGCAGTATTTT
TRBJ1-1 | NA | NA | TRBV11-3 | CASSLYGVNTEAFF | TGTGCCAGCAGCTTATATGGAGTTAACACTGAAGCTTTCTTT
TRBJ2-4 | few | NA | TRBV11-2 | CASSLDDRDWNIQYF | TGTGCCAGCAGCTTAGATGACAGGGACTGGAACATTCAGTACTTC
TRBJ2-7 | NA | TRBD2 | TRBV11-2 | CASSLRLAGEDEQYF | TGTGCCAGCAGCTTAAGACTAGCGGGAGAAGACGAGCAGTACTTC
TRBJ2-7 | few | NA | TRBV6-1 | CASSDWRPYEQYF | TGTGCCAGCAGTGATTGGAGACCTTACGAGCAGTACTTC
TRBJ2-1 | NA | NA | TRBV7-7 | CASSMEPGLTYNEQFF | TGTGCCAGCAGCATGGAACCGGGACTCACCTACAATGAGCAGTTCTTC
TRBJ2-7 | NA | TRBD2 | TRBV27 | CASSKTGTSATYEQYF | TGTGCCAGCAGTAAGACCGGGACTAGCGCTACCTACGAGCAGTACTTC
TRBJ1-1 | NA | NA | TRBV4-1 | CASSQAGGSTEAFF | TGCGCCAGCAGCCAAGCCGGGGGGTCGACTGAAGCTTTCTTT
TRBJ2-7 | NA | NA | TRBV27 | CASSPQKMTSDYEQYF | TGTGCCAGCAGTCCTCAGAAAATGACTAGTGACTACGAGCAGTACTTC
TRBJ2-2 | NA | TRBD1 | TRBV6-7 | CASSYSIAGGYKCGGELFF | TGTGCCAGCAGTTACTCGATAGCAGGGGGCTATAAGTGTGGCGGGGAGCTGTTTTTT
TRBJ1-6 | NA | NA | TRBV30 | CAWRGSRVDNSPLHF | TGTGCCTGGAGAGGATCGAGGGTTGATAATTCACCCCTCCACTTT
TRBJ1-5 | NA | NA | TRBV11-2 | CASSPGRGGNQPQHF | TGTGCCAGCAGCCCCGGTCGGGGTGGCAATCAGCCCCAGCATTTT
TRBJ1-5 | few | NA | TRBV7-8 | CASSPIQGIGQPQHF | TGTGCCAGCAGCCCGATACAGGGTATTGGGCAGCCCCAGCATTTT
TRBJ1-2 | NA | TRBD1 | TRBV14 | CASSTRTGGFGYTF | TGTGCCAGCAGCACCCGGACAGGGGGTTTTGGCTACACCTTC
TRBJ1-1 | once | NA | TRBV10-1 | CASSHSRTENTEAFF | TGCGCCAGCAGCCACTCTAGGACAGAGAACACTGAAGCTTTCTTT
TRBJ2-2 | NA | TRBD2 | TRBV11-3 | CASSQSSGSAGELFF | TGTGCCAGCAGCCAATCCAGCGGGAGCGCCGGGGAGCTGTTTTTT
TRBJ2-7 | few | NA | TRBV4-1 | CASSQDRTTYEQYF | TGCGCCAGCAGCCAAGACCGGACTACGTACGAGCAGTACTTC